This passage covers 30 T cell receptor beta chains from one sample sequenced in a study of beta chain features in type 1 diabetes. Study-level findings and limits: People with Type 1 diabetes carried modestly yet significantly shorter TCRB CDR3s in all four CD4+ subsets.

Expressed TCRB transcripts were sequenced because the isolated RNA had all been reverse transcribed beforehand. The repertoire was sequenced with immunoSEQ multiplex PCR; TCRdb's copy has only in-frame clones and lacks some. The profile shows around 14,000 clones, around 76% of them singletons. No antigen has been assigned to these receptors. Sequenced material: stem cell memory CD4+ T cells from blood. The receptors here all came from a woman aged 18-29 years with type 1 diabetes.

The chain is built from TRBV27 and TRBJ1-5; tentatively, D is TRBD1 (6 bases). The CDR3 is made up of 16 amino acids. Germline CDR1 reads MNHEY; CDR2 reads SMNVEV (reference sequence). Deletions cut 7 bases from V and 2 bases from J, with 18 bases between. CDR3 residues: CASKRVGPGGNQPQHF. For the CDR3, the DNA is TGTGCCAGCAAACGCGTCGGGCCAGGGGGCAATCAGCCCCAGCATTTT.

This clone appeared a few times. V and J are TRBV30 and TRBJ1-2, with 9 bases aligning to TRBD1. This CDR3 is 14 amino acids long. CDR1 is GTSNPN and CDR2 is SVGIG in the germline V gene (reference sequence). V lost 2 bases, J lost 5 bases, and 6 bases stayed unmatched. The CDR3 is CAWSPTGGPYGYTF. The CDR3 region has the DNA TGTGCCTGGAGTCCGACAGGGGGGCCGTATGGCTACACCTTC.

The rearrangement joins TRBV4-1 to TRBJ1-2; TRBD1 agrees at 9 bases. The CDR3 loop spans 15 amino acids. Looked up from germline, CDR1 is MGHRA and CDR2 is YSYEKL. V was pared by 5 bases and J by 8 bases, with 12 bases of the junction left unmatched. CDR3 sequence: CASSYPARDRDGYTF. DNA of the CDR3: TGCGCCAGCAGCTACCCCGCCCGGGACAGGGACGGCTACACCTTC.

The rearrangement links TRBV27 to TRBJ2-7; D perhaps matches TRBD2 (5 bases). Between the trimmed V and J ends, which lost 5 bases and 3 bases, there was a span of 17 bases. The CDR3 is made up of 15 amino acids. Looked up from germline, CDR1 is MNHEY and CDR2 is SMNVEV (reference sequence). The CDR3 region is CASSVPCSDYYEQYV. CDR3 nucleotide sequence: TGTGCCAGCAGTGTCCCCTGCTCAGACTACTACGAGCAGTACGTC.

The CDR3 DNA reads as TGTGCCAGCAGTTTAAAGGCCGGACTACAACGGACAGGGTCCTACAATGAGCAGTTCTTC. As protein: CASSLKAGLQRTGSYNEQFF. V usage is TRBV27 and J usage is TRBJ2-1; the match to TRBD1 covers 8 bases. The germline gives CDR1 MNHEY, CDR2 SMNVEV (reference sequence). V dropped 2 bases and J dropped 1; count of bases not matched to a gene: 16. The CDR3 runs 20 residues.

This chain uses TRBV21-1 with TRBJ1-1; the table's D call TRBD1 went unverified against the DNA. TRBV21-1 is termed a pseudogene. The CDR3 loop spans 15 amino acids. In DNA form, the CDR3 reads TGTGCCAGCAGCACCTTTCCCGACAGGAGCACTGAAGCTTTCTTT. Translation: CASSTFPDRSTEAFF.

Concerning this clone itself: A read error may account for a junction end that differs from germline. This chain links TRBV2 with TRBJ1-1, with 8 positions matching TRBD1. Germline CDR1 SNHLY, CDR2 FYNNEI. This CDR3 spans 13 amino acids. The CDR3 nucleotides read TGCGGCAGCGGACAGGGAATGAACACTGAAGCTTTCTTT. Residues: CGSGQGMNTEAFF.

The chain joins TRBV11-3 to TRBJ2-1, with D possibly TRBD2 on 6 matching bases. The V gene lost 4 bases and the J gene lost 1 base, with 11 bases spanning the gap. Germline V CDR1 and CDR2: SGHNT, YENEEA. The CDR3 has 15 amino acids. DNA of the CDR3: TGTGCCAGCAGCTATAGCGGAACGTCCTACAATGAGCAGTTCTTC. Its translation is CASSYSGTSYNEQFF.

The rearrangement links TRBV5-1 to TRBJ2-5; 10 bases map to TRBD2. J gave up 4 bases and V 0 bases, and 9 bases lay outside the gene matches. The CDR3 covers 17 residues. CDR1 and CDR2 (germline): SGHRS, YFSETQ. The CDR3 coding sequence is TGCGCCAGCAGCTTGGCAGCGGGAGGGTATGCCTCAGAGACCCAGTACTTC. Translating gives CASSLAAGGYASETQYF.

This clone was recorded only once. V is TRBV7-9 and J is TRBJ2-4, with 9 bases that match TRBD1. CDR3 length equals 18 residues. J lost 0 bases, V lost 5 bases, and 11 bases had no gene match. CDR1 SEHNR and CDR2 FQNEAQ come from the germline V gene (reference sequence). CDR3: CASSKWTGEALAKNIQYF. In nucleotides, the CDR3 is TGTGCCAGCAGCAAATGGACAGGGGAAGCCTTAGCCAAAAACATTCAGTACTTC.

This chain joins TRBV19 and TRBJ1-1; TRBD1 is a possible D gene (5 bases). Trimming shortened V by 5 bases and J by 8 bases, and 15 bases separated the two germline ends. Germline CDR1 is LNHDA and CDR2 is SQIVND (reference sequence). This CDR3 region has 13 residues. CDR3 bases: TGTGCCAGTAGTTCGGGACTCCTCGGAGAAGCTTTCTTT. Amino acid sequence: CASSSGLLGEAFF.

The chain carries TRBV11-2 and TRBJ2-5, with 12 bases fitting TRBD2. Per the germline V gene, CDR1 is SGHAT and CDR2 is FQNNGV. With V trimmed by 2 bases and J by 1 base, 2 bases remained unmatched. The CDR3 runs 16 residues. DNA for the CDR3: TGTGCCAGCAGCTTATCACTAGCGGGGGGCCAAGAGACCCAGTACTTC. It yields the protein CASSLSLAGGQETQYF. Combining the CDR3 with reference TRBV11-2 and TRBJ2-5 gives the whole variable domain EAGVAQSPRYKIIEKRQSVAFWCNPISGHATLYWYQQILGQGPKLLIQFQNNGVVDDSQLPKDRFSAERLKGVDSTLKIQPAKLEDSAVYLCASSLSLAGGQETQYFGPGTRLLVL.

This chain connects TRBV7-9 to TRBJ1-1; TRBD1 is a possible D gene (5 bases). Germline assignment: CDR1 SEHNR and CDR2 FQNEAQ (reference sequence). CDR3 length: 15 amino acids. Trimming shortened V by 5 bases and J by 3 bases, and 16 bases separated the two germline ends. The CDR3 reads CASSVRDSLYTEAFF. Here the CDR3 DNA reads TGTGCCAGCAGCGTCCGAGACAGCTTATACACTGAAGCTTTCTTT.

In its sample, this clone was seen a few times. The chain is built from TRBV28 and TRBJ2-3; 7 bases agree with TRBD2. The CDR3 covers 15 residues. The germline V gene encodes CDR1 MDHEN and CDR2 SYDVKM. V dropped 6 bases and J dropped 5; count of bases not matched to a gene: 11. CDR3 loop: CASSVVVGGRDTQYF. The CDR3 DNA reads TGTGCCAGCAGCGTCGTTGTGGGAGGGAGAGATACGCAGTATTTT.

This sequence joins TRBV14 and TRBJ2-1; 7 bases align to TRBD1. CDR3 length: 17 residues. Trimming took 4 bases from V and 5 from J; bases not matched to a gene: 14. From germline, CDR1 is SGHDN and CDR2 FVKESK. The DNA for the CDR3 is TGTGCCAGCAGCCGGGCAGGGGGAATGGGTTTGGACAATGAGCAGTTCTTC. This gives the protein CASSRAGGMGLDNEQFF.

The rearrangement links TRBV29-1 to TRBJ2-4; 9 positions agree with TRBD2. CDR3 length equals 16 residues. J gave up 0 bases and V 5 bases, and 8 bases lay outside the gene matches. CDR1 and CDR2 (germline): SQVTM, ANQGSEA. CDR3 amino acids: CSVLSFSGRAKNIQYF. In DNA form, the CDR3 reads TGCAGCGTTTTGTCTTTTAGCGGGAGAGCCAAAAACATTCAGTACTTC.

The rearrangement links TRBV11-2 to TRBJ2-3, with 8 positions matching TRBD2. V lost 2 bases and J lost 6; bases outside the gene matches: 4. In germline, CDR1 is SGHAT, CDR2 FQNNGV. The length of the CDR3 is 14 residues. Written as DNA, the CDR3 is TGTGCCAGCAGCTTATGGACTAGCTTGGATACGCAGTATTTT. Translated, it gives CASSLWTSLDTQYF.

The chain recombines TRBV29-1 with TRBJ1-4; 9 bases are a match to TRBD1. CDR3 size: 14 residues. Per the germline V gene, CDR1 is SQVTM and CDR2 is ANQGSEA. After removal of 4 bases from V and 4 bases from J, the junction contained 4 bases not matched to a gene. CDR3 coding DNA: TGCAGCGTTGCGGAGGGACAGGGTAATGAAAAACTGTTTTTT. This encodes CSVAEGQGNEKLFF. Combining the CDR3 with reference TRBV29-1 and TRBJ1-4 gives the whole variable domain SAVISQKPSRDICQRGTSLTIQCQVDSQVTMMFWYRQQPGQSLTLIATANQGSEATYESGFVIDKFPISRPNLTFSTLTVSNMSPEDSSIYLCSVAEGQGNEKLFFGSGTQLSVL.

V usage is TRBV5-4 and J usage is TRBJ2-1; 7 positions agree with TRBD2. V shed 4 bases and J 7 bases; nucleotides not matched to a gene: 14. The CDR3 runs to 16 residues. CDR1 SGHNT and CDR2 YYREEE come from the germline V gene (reference sequence). CDR3 bases: TGTGCCAGCAGCCCGACACCGGGACTAAGGGGTAATGAGCAGTTCTTC. This sequence encodes CASSPTPGLRGNEQFF.

This clone was seen a handful of times. The chain joins TRBV9 to TRBJ2-1, with TRBD2 matching 8 bases. This CDR3 has 14 residues. After removal of 0 bases from V and 9 bases from J, the junction contained 5 bases not matched to a gene. Germline V CDR1 and CDR2: SGDLS, YYNGEE. The CDR3: CASSVESGRGEQFF. The DNA for the CDR3 is TGTGCCAGCAGCGTAGAAAGCGGGAGAGGTGAGCAGTTCTTC.

The chain uses TRBV5-1 and TRBJ2-2; maybe TRBD2 (6 bases). The CDR3 runs 15 residues. Germline V CDR1 and CDR2: SGHRS, YFSETQ. The V end lost 2 bases, the J end lost 6 bases, and 14 bases lay between the germline ends. CDR3 DNA: TGCGCCAGCAGCTTACTAGATGGGGAGGCCGGGGAGCTGTTTTTT. This encodes CASSLLDGEAGELFF.

This clone was found once. This rearrangement joins TRBV7-6 to TRBJ2-7, with TRBD2 identical over 7 bases. Germline CDR1 and CDR2: SGHVS and FNYEAQ. CDR3 length: 15 residues. The trim removed 2 bases at V and 7 bases at J, leaving 11 bases unmatched. CDR3 in DNA: TGTGCCAGCAGCTTATTTGGCGGGAGAAATCGAGAGCAGTACTTC. This sequence encodes CASSLFGGRNREQYF.

The V gene is TRBV28, the J gene TRBJ2-7; tentatively, D is TRBD2 (6 bases). V lost 5 bases to trimming and J lost 0 bases, with 8 bases between them. CDR1 and CDR2 (germline): MDHEN, SYDVKM. The CDR3 has 13 residues. The CDR3 nucleotides read TGTGCCAGCAGTGGGGGGATCTCCTACGAGCAGTACTTC. Protein: CASSGGISYEQYF. Full variable domain (missing parts from reference TRBV28 and TRBJ2-7): DVKVTQSSRYLVKRTGEKVFLECVQDMDHENMFWYRQDPGLGLRLIYFSYDVKMKEKGDIPEGYSVSREKKERFSLILESASTNQTSMYLCASSGGISYEQYFGPGTRLTVT.

The chain joins TRBV29-1 to TRBJ2-1, with TRBD1 as a possible D gene (5 bases). CDR1 is SQVTM, CDR2 ANQGSEA, per germline. V was cut by 3 bases and J by 7 bases, with 10 bases left in between. The CDR3 is 12 residues long. CDR3 in DNA: TGCAGCGTTGACCCAAGGGGAAATGAGCAGTTCTTC. It codes for CSVDPRGNEQFF.

CDR3 DNA: TGTGCCAGTACCCGGGGCGGACAGGGATACGAGCAGTACTTC. Translation gives CASTRGGQGYEQYF. This chain joins TRBV19 and TRBJ2-7; 8 bases map to TRBD1. V lost 7 bases, J lost 4 bases, and 9 bases stayed unmatched. This CDR3 has 14 amino acids. Germline V gene data show CDR1 as LNHDA and CDR2 as SQIVND (reference sequence).

This clone was seen more than once but under ten times. The chain has TRBV6-6 and TRBJ1-1; D unclear. This CDR3 has 12 residues. V was trimmed by 6 bases and J by 0 bases, leaving 5 bases between them. Germline CDR1 MNHNY, CDR2 SVGAGI (reference sequence). CDR3 coding DNA: TGTGCCAGCAGGAGGGTGAACACTGAAGCTTTCTTT. It specifies CASRRVNTEAFF.

The rearrangement uses TRBV30 and TRBJ2-7; TRBD2 might be the D (6 bases). The CDR3 totals 13 residues. The V end was cut by 4 bases, the J end by 4 bases, with 14 bases between. CDR1 is GTSNPN, CDR2 SVGIG, per germline (reference sequence). CDR3 in amino acids: CAWNLGGAYEQYF. The CDR3 DNA reads as TGTGCCTGGAACCTCGGAGGGGCGTACGAGCAGTACTTC.

V is TRBV7-2 and J is TRBJ2-1, with D perhaps TRBD1 (6 bases). Germline V gene lookup returns CDR1 SGHTA and CDR2 FQGNSA. The CDR3 spans 13 residues. Trimming took 6 bases from V and 12 from J, leaving 18 bases between them. CDR3 amino acids: CASSFSTGKLQFF. CDR3 sequence (DNA): TGTGCCAGCAGTTTCTCAACAGGGAAATTGCAGTTCTTC.

The chain is built from TRBV6-6 and TRBJ2-7; TRBD2 aligns across 10 bases. The CDR3 is 15 amino acids. CDR1 and CDR2 (germline): MNHNY, SVGAGI (reference sequence). V trimming: 5 bases; J trimming: 4 bases; junction bases outside the gene matches: 8. The CDR3 sequence is CASSRSGRARYEQYV. The CDR3 region has the DNA TGTGCCAGCAGTCGCAGCGGGAGGGCTCGGTACGAGCAGTACGTC.

V gene TRBV18 combines with J gene TRBJ2-1, with TRBD2 matching over 9 bases. The CDR3 consists of 15 residues. Germline values: CDR1 KGHSH, CDR2 LQKENI. J was trimmed by 7 bases and V by 2 bases; bases with no gene match: 6. The CDR3 is CASSPGTSKSNEQFF. In DNA, the CDR3 is TGTGCCAGCTCACCAGGGACTAGCAAATCAAATGAGCAGTTCTTC. The full variable domain, completed using reference TRBV18 and TRBJ2-1, is NAGVMQNPRHLVRRRGQEARLRCSPMKGHSHVYWYRQLPEEGLKFMVYLQKENIIDESGMPKERFSAEFPKEGPSILRIQQVVRGDSAAYFCASSPGTSKSNEQFFGPGTRLTVL.